This passage covers 6 T cell receptor beta chains from one sample sequenced in a study of memory CD8 T cells in hepatitis C reinfection. TCRdb's copy holds only in-frame clones and misses some; the assay was immunoSEQ multiplex PCR. Here the sample spans 45,000 to 65,000 clones, roughly 86% being singletons. Indicated time point: pre-reinfection, 55 to 20 weeks before reinfection detection. TCR sequencing was done directly ex vivo on sorted cells, without expansion in vitro. Sequencing used naive CD8+ T cells sorted from blood. These receptors originate from a man in his late teens or twenties with hepatitis C virus infection.

The chain couples TRBV6-5 to TRBJ1-1; TRBD1 aligns across 7 bases. Per the germline V gene, CDR1 is MNHEY and CDR2 is SVGAGI. The V gene end was trimmed by 6 bases and the J gene end by 3 bases; junction bases not matched to a gene: 7. The CDR3 totals 14 residues. CDR3 loop: CASRETGEYTEAFF. In DNA form, the CDR3 reads TGTGCCAGCAGAGAAACAGGGGAGTACACTGAAGCTTTCTTT.

Concerning this clone itself: Compared with germline, one end of the junction differs, possibly owing to a read error. The chain uses TRBV4-1 and TRBJ2-2; 13 nucleotides line up with TRBD2. The CDR3 sequence is 17 residues long. Germline V gene sequence: CDR1 MGHRA, CDR2 YSYEKL. CDR3 amino acids: CASTLLAGGPGTGELLF. CDR3 sequence (DNA): TGCGCCAGCACCCTACTAGCGGGAGGGCCGGGCACCGGGGAGCTGCTTTTT.

The chain recombines TRBV9 with TRBJ2-5, with 10 bases aligning to TRBD1. Germline lookup yields CDR1 SGDLS and CDR2 YYNGEE. The J segment lost 5 bases and the V segment lost 4 bases, leaving 8 bases of the junction unmatched. The CDR3 spans 15 residues. For the CDR3, the DNA is TGTGCCAGCAGCTCCCGGGACAGGGGCTGGGAGACCCAGTACTTC. Translating it yields CASSSRDRGWETQYF.

The V and J genes are TRBV7-2 and TRBJ2-5; possible D gene TRBD1, 6 bases. Trimming removed 1 base at V and 0 bases at J, with 12 bases between. The CDR3 has 16 residues. Germline values: CDR1 SGHTA, CDR2 FQGNSA. For the CDR3, the DNA is TGTGCCAGCAGCTTAGGCTGGGGGCGTCACCAAGAGACCCAGTACTTC. This translates into CASSLGWGRHQETQYF.

The chain has TRBV6-6 and TRBJ1-2; 8 positions match TRBD1. CDR1 is MNHNY, CDR2 SVGAGI, per germline (reference sequence). Germline trimming cut 3 bases from V and 4 bases from J; bases unmatched to any gene: 7. This CDR3 comprises 15 residues. CDR3 amino acids: CASSYGQGAFYGYTF. CDR3 DNA: TGTGCCAGCAGTTATGGGCAGGGGGCTTTCTATGGCTACACCTTC.

The chain combines TRBV5-5 with TRBJ2-2; D gene ambiguous. Germline CDR1 and CDR2: SGHKS and YYEKEE (reference sequence). The CDR3 extends over 16 amino acids. Trimming took off 4 bases at V and 3 bases at J, with 16 bases between the two ends. The CDR3 sequence is CASSPPLESHTGELFF. The CDR3 nucleotides read TGTGCCAGCAGCCCCCCCTTAGAGTCCCACACCGGGGAGCTGTTTTTT.